This TCR beta chain derives from a study of cytomegalovirus exposure and HLA in healthy donors (dated by TCRdb to the late 2010s). As for the study more broadly: In an earlier analysis of some 550 of the donors, 276 Gb of sequence data and 90 million to 130 million unique TCR beta sequences from roughly 180 million T cells were reported. In addition to the first cohort of roughly 700 subjects, a separate validation cohort of approximately 110 different subjects was used. All discovery cohort repertoires had been generated using a single sequencing platform. The number of typed donors differed by locus: roughly 629-630 for A, B, C, DRB1 and DQB1; 500 to 550 for DQA1; some 590 for DPA1; and roughly 450 for DPB1. Donor age, sex, ethnicity and CMV serostatus were compiled alongside the repertoire data. Class I and class II HLA loci were covered by the typing at four-digit resolution. A later genetic analysis took genome-wide SNP genotypes for about 65% of the 666 donors and used that subset as a discovery cohort. Roughly 5 DR-DQ haplotypes were handled as single units for association and clustering because linkage in the cohort was strong. On average, around 230,000 unique TCR beta nucleotide sequences were sequenced per donor among roughly 430 genotyped donors of the cohort, with roughly 18% of those sequences being non-productive. Using immunosequencing, the study profiled T cell repertoires from about 620 subjects and related those repertoires to cytomegalovirus serostatus. To predict cytomegalovirus infection status, the study combined high-throughput TCR immunosequencing, statistical association of individual TCRs with disease status, and machine learning. A later analysis re-analyzed previously published TCR beta repertoires from approximately 700 donors and added high-resolution HLA genotyping to study TCR occurrence patterns. Rather than drawing on any new phenotypic data, the later analysis identified candidate immune exposures from TCR beta sequences and the way those sequences occurred across donors. Among the roughly 400 genotyped donors, about 85% belonged to the genetic ancestry cluster associated with self-reported Caucasian donors. An early release that covered about 600 HLA-typed donors contained 250 to 350 gigabases of sequencing data and 75 million to 100 million unique TCR sequences. An earlier analysis of 500 to 650 of the donors applied high-throughput TCR beta sequencing to assess whether each TCR beta V gene segment acted as functional or pseudogenic. The study aimed to test whether cataloging public T cell receptors could reveal signatures of past pathogen exposure.

In total, about 650 healthy bone marrow donors made up the cohort. Cohort members were all nominally healthy when sampled, although unrecorded immune exposures were likely present. The donor was CMV seronegative and belonged to the group of under 400 seronegative cohort members. A peripheral blood sample was collected from each donor, and TCR beta sequencing was performed on peripheral blood mononuclear cells. The Qiagen DNeasy Blood Extraction Kit was used to extract genomic DNA from the blood cell samples. The library was built by means of the immunoSEQ multiplex PCR assay. A mixture of 60 forward primers for TCR Vbeta segments and 13 reverse primers for TCR Jbeta segments was used in the multiplex PCR. The CDR3 region of rearranged TCR beta genes was amplified from genomic DNA with a multiplex PCR assay. The Illumina HiSeq System was used to sequence the amplified TCR beta libraries as 87-base-pair reads. In the paper's pipeline: A later analysis counted some 74 million unique TCR beta chains across the 670 or so repertoires, and around 9.9 million of these chains were shared by at least two donors. A nearest-neighbor algorithm error-corrected the raw reads and collapsed the reads into unique sequences, merging closely related sequences to remove PCR and sequencing errors. V, D and J gene segments were assigned by aligning CDR3 sequences to IMGT reference sequences. For a sequence to be retained, at least a six-nucleotide match to both a V gene segment and a J gene segment was required. A rearrangement counted as productive if the CDR3 had no stop codons and remained in frame with V and J, and every other rearrangement counted as non-productive. CDR3 was defined by IMGT convention, running from the second conserved V-encoded cysteine to the conserved J-encoded phenylalanine. In an earlier analysis of approximately 590 of the donors, sequences lacking an unambiguous match to a single V gene segment were excluded. An earlier analysis of a few hundred of the donors called V segments functional above 56.7% productive rearrangements and segregating when the between-donor standard deviation exceeded 5%. A statistical classification framework was built for diagnosing cytomegalovirus status from the catalog of TCR beta chain sequences. V and J gene assignment, in a later analysis, came from comparing TCR nucleotide sequences with IMGT/GENE-DB human TR gene sequences. A later analysis assigned CDR3 sequences and most-parsimonious VDJ recombination scenarios with the TCRdist pipeline. A later analysis defined each TCR beta chain by its CDR3 amino acid sequence plus V-gene family, and excluded reads lacking a unique V-gene family. To address suspected cross-contamination and a sequencing artifact, a later analysis removed some 620 highly shared, low-generation-probability nucleotide sequences. In a later analysis, a clonal expansion index was calculated for each public chain from normalized within-repertoire ranks of inferred template counts. Generation probabilities in a later analysis came from a VDJ recombination model fitted to out-of-frame rearrangements, and those results were checked against IGoR. A later analysis scored TCR-TCR, TCR-HLA and TCR-CMV co-occurrence with hypergeometric tests, applying a repertoire-size bias correction to TCR pairs. False discovery rates were estimated in a later analysis by permuting HLA or CMV assignments 20 times. In a later analysis, co-occurring TCRs were grouped using DBSCAN, and TCRdist sequence similarity was added for clustering within HLA-allele-positive subsets. Repertoires with fewer than 30,000 or more than 120,000 public chains, plus five repertoires with anomalous nucleotide sharing, were excluded from co-occurrence clustering. Held by TCRdb, this immuneACCESS table contains in-frame sequences only and omits some clones. Under half of the omission traces to an unresolved V gene where checked; the cause of the rest is unknown. D and trimming were read from the DNA, whereas the V and J calls and clone size are those reported in that table. The sample table holds tens of thousands of clones, of which roughly four fifths were seen once. The ten most abundant clones make up less than 7.5% of the sample.

Overall study results and their limits: Because some donors lacked HLA typing at each locus, the association tests relied only on the typed subset. The authors suggested that the approach could potentially be generalized to other disease states and immunological phenotypes. In a later analysis, several top co-occurrence clusters were reported to appear linked to parvovirus B19, influenza, CMV and Epstein-Barr virus. When HLA alleles, especially DR and DQ, strongly co-occurred, TCR associations were difficult to assign to individual alleles. Most TCR sequences were observed very rarely across donors, whereas some public TCRs were present in many individuals. Correlated functional status among segregating V segments might reflect linkage disequilibrium, but an unknown experimental factor could not be ruled out. Some IMGT-functional V segments, including TRBV6-2 and TRBV6-3, could not be distinguished by the 87-base-pair reads and were therefore excluded. Fewer than 20 rarely observed V segments, including chromosome 9 orphons, were excluded from the earlier analysis of about 600 of the donors because counts were too low. The study gave a list of under 200 TCR beta chains associated with cytomegalovirus. A later genetic analysis associated a missense DCLRE1C variant with V-gene and J-gene trimming of TCR beta chains, and an independent cohort replicated the association. For the cohort, immune exposure information was limited to CMV serostatus. In a later analysis, the rate of TCR association differed among HLA loci, with DRB1 alleles having the most associated TCRs and HLA-C alleles having the fewest. Three of the identified cytomegalovirus-associated TCR beta chains were confirmed in vitro to be specific for cytomegalovirus antigens. Compared with the roughly 720-donor mean, donors in an Asian-associated ancestry cluster had fewer N-insertions in productive TCRs, according to a later genetic analysis. At a false discovery rate of 0.05, a later analysis linked under 20,000 TCR beta sequences to specific HLA alleles. This cohort had only TCR beta chains sequenced, and the lack of alpha or paired-chain data limited which features could be detected. In a later analysis, HLA-associated TCR beta chains showed more clonal expansion and lower generation probabilities than non-associated chains that were equally common. Sequencing depth was assumed to be roughly uniform across donors in the presence/absence analyses, though that assumption may not hold. A further reported finding was that TCR beta sequences accurately predicted the HLA-A and HLA-B alleles for most subjects in the first cohort. A group of highly shared sequence variants was considered likely to be a technical artifact of the sequencing pipeline. According to a later analysis, most CMV-associated TCR beta chains appeared to be HLA-restricted, and the HLA associations seemed to be driven largely by CMV exposure. In an earlier analysis of approximately 590 of the donors, most TCR beta V segments were observed in productive rearrangements about 87% or about 30% of the time, broadly matching IMGT annotations. Cytomegalovirus status was reported to be diagnosed by the classifier with high specificity and sensitivity in both the original and validation cohorts.

The CDR3 spans 15 residues, from the cysteine through the phenylalanine. The CDR3 DNA has 45 bases and is translated from base 1. Per the germline V gene (reference sequence), SSHAT is the CDR1 and FNYEAQ is the CDR2. Turning to this clone: Its binding antigen is unknown. A junction boundary mismatches the germline segment, possibly from a read error.

The source material was PBMCs. The rearrangement combines TRBV7-7 with TRBJ2-1, and TRBD1 matches 8 of the central bases. The source is a man over 45 in good health and CMV-seronegative. The DNA reads as follows: TGTGCTAGCAGCGAGACAGGGGCATCCTACAATGAGCAGTTCTTC. Its product reads: CASSETGASYNEQFF. The reference TRBV7-7 and TRBJ2-1 proteins fill in what lies around the CDR3, so the full variable domain reads GAGVSQSPRYKVTKRGQDVTLRCDPISSHATLYWYQQALGQGPEFLTYFNYEAQPDKSGLPSDRFSAERPEGSISTLTIQRTEQRDSAMYRCASSETGASYNEQFFGPGTRLTVL.